A selection of T cell receptor beta chains follows, all from one sample in a study of T cell responses to AZD1222 COVID-19 vaccine. Produced via immunoSEQ multiplex PCR; TCRdb's table is partial and in-frame only. The sample shows 200,000 to 300,000 clones, roughly 93% of them seen only once. Sequenced here: peripheral blood, sampled on day 0 of AZD1222 vaccination. The receptor set was obtained from an adult in good health. The conserved cysteine and the conserved F or W are not part of the CDR3 here. A D gene is named only where the DNA matches it firmly.

cdr3_aa: ASSRGFDLTAYEQY
v_call: TRBV19
d_call: -

cdr3_aa: ASSPEWGDRQPQH
v_call: TRBV27
d_call: -

cdr3_aa: ASSPRGSGGAGELF
v_call: TRBV7-6
d_call: TRBD2

cdr3_aa: ASSKPRNTEAF
v_call: TRBV21-1
d_call: -

cdr3_aa: ASSVAQAANYGYT
v_call: TRBV9
d_call: -

cdr3_aa: ASSSYRDTEAF
v_call: TRBV7-2
d_call: -

cdr3_aa: ASSKGGDYNEQF
v_call: TRBV27
d_call: -

cdr3_aa: ASSWGTGNTGELF
v_call: TRBV5-1
d_call: TRBD1

cdr3_aa: ASSLGGLAGQETQY
v_call: TRBV5-1
d_call: TRBD2

cdr3_aa: ASRVGGGVEQY
v_call: TRBV7-2
d_call: -

cdr3_aa: ASSSLTGIGLTSHYGYT
v_call: TRBV28
d_call: -

cdr3_aa: ASSQDTRRTQPQH
v_call: TRBV4-1
d_call: -

cdr3_aa: ASSPNSYEQY
v_call: TRBV7-9
d_call: -

cdr3_aa: ASSDGVRDTQY
v_call: TRBV6-1
d_call: -

cdr3_aa: ASNQQGGPNEKLF
v_call: TRBV21-1
d_call: -

cdr3_aa: AISESISSGSYEQY
v_call: TRBV10-3
d_call: TRBD2

cdr3_aa: ATSDLPTGELF
v_call: TRBV24-1
d_call: -

cdr3_aa: SVETVSPYGYT
v_call: TRBV29-1
d_call: -

cdr3_aa: ASSGGQIYGYT
v_call: TRBV6-5
d_call: -

cdr3_aa: ATMAGTGSYEQY
v_call: TRBV5-4
d_call: TRBD1

cdr3_aa: ASSPPDGRRT
v_call: TRBV18
d_call: -

cdr3_aa: ASSSLWGTSAYEQY
v_call: TRBV19
d_call: TRBD2

cdr3_aa: ASSSERGAAPEQY
v_call: TRBV6-5
d_call: TRBD2

cdr3_aa: ATSDLGLYDTDTQY
v_call: TRBV24-1
d_call: -

cdr3_aa: ASSRGAQGDTIY
v_call: TRBV4-1
d_call: -

cdr3_aa: ASNLRPESGYT
v_call: TRBV2
d_call: -

cdr3_aa: ASSDRGPKSSPLH
v_call: TRBV2
d_call: -

cdr3_aa: ASSSRTSGRVHEQF
v_call: TRBV3-1/TRBV3-2
d_call: TRBD2

cdr3_aa: ASSTSRDRGLYEQY
v_call: TRBV7-7
d_call: TRBD1

cdr3_aa: AISESRREAF
v_call: TRBV10-3
d_call: -

cdr3_aa: ASSWPTGTQETQY
v_call: TRBV5-4
d_call: TRBD1

cdr3_aa: ASSLIQALSGNTIY
v_call: TRBV13
d_call: -

cdr3_aa: ASSPWGGEYEQY
v_call: TRBV5-1
d_call: TRBD2

cdr3_aa: ASRLGGTQY
v_call: TRBV28
d_call: -

cdr3_aa: SVRRGDREVYEQY
v_call: TRBV29-1
d_call: TRBD1

cdr3_aa: ASSRTVTYEQY
v_call: TRBV19
d_call: -

cdr3_aa: ASSNLFGTQNTEAF
v_call: TRBV27
d_call: -

cdr3_aa: ASSLGTGWQETQY
v_call: TRBV6-5
d_call: TRBD1

cdr3_aa: ASSGSGTSLGGELF
v_call: TRBV9
d_call: -

cdr3_aa: ASSPRAVAGDHYEQY
v_call: TRBV18
d_call: TRBD2

cdr3_aa: ASSVPGLAGGGTGELF
v_call: TRBV9
d_call: TRBD2

cdr3_aa: ASSLAPFGTGNYNEQF
v_call: TRBV5-1
d_call: TRBD1

cdr3_aa: ASTDTGHGYT
v_call: TRBV5-1
d_call: -

cdr3_aa: ASSPGTSGGDTQY
v_call: TRBV5-4
d_call: TRBD2

cdr3_aa: ASSLASAGAYNEQF
v_call: TRBV5-1
d_call: -

cdr3_aa: ASSPNSYEQY
v_call: TRBV27
d_call: -

cdr3_aa: ASSLTLEPQH
v_call: TRBV28
d_call: -

cdr3_aa: ASSPMGGYGYT
v_call: TRBV12-3/TRBV12-4
d_call: -

cdr3_aa: TSSQDLDGSYEQY
v_call: TRBV1
d_call: -

cdr3_aa: ASSLQQNNDKNIQY
v_call: TRBV5-6
d_call: -

cdr3_aa: ASSQVSRDTQY
v_call: TRBV3-1/TRBV3-2
d_call: -

cdr3_aa: ATSRLRDRSYEQY
v_call: TRBV15
d_call: TRBD1

cdr3_aa: ASSRDRASNQPQH
v_call: TRBV7-2
d_call: TRBD1

cdr3_aa: ASSYSTGGLAGVPDTQY
v_call: TRBV6-2/TRBV6-3
d_call: -